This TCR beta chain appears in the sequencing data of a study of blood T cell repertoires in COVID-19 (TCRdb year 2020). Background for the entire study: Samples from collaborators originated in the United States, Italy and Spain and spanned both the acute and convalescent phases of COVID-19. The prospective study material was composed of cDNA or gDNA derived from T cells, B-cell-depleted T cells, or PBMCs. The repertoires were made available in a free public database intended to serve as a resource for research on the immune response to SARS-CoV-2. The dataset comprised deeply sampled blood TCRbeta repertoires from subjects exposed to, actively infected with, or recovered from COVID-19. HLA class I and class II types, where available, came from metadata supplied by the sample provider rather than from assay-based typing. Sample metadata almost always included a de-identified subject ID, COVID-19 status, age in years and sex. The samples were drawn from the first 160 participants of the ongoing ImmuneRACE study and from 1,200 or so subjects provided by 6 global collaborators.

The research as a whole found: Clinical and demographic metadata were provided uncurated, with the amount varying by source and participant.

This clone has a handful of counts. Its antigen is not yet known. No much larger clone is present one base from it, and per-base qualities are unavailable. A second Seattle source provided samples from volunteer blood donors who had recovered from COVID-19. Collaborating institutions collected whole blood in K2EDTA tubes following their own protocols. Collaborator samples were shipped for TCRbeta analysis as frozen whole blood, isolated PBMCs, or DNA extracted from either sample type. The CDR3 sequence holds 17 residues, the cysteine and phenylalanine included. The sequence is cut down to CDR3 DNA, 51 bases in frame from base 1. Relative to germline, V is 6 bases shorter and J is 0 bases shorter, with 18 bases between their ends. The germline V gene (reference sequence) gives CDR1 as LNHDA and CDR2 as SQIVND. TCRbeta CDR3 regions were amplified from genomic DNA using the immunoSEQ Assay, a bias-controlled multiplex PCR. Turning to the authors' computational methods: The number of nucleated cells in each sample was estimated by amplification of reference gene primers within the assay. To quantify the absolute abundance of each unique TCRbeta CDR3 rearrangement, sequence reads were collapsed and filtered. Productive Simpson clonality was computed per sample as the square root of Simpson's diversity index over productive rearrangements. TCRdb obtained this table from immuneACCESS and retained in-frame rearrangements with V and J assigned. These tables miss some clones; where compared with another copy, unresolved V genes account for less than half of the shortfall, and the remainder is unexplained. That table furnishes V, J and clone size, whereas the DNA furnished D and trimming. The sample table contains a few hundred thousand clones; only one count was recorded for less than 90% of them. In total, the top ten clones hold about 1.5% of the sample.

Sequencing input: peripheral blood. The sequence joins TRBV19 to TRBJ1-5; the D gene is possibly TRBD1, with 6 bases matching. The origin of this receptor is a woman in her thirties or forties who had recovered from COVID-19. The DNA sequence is TGTGCCAGTAGCTTGGACAGTACGGCTTATAGCAATCAGCCCCAGCATTTT. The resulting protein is CASSLDSTAYSNQPQHF.